The 4 T cell receptor beta chains listed next were all sequenced from one sample in a study of blood T cell repertoires in COVID-19. This table comes from immunoSEQ multiplex PCR, and its TCRdb copy is limited to in-frame clones, with some not included. The table has roughly 70,000 clones, roughly 89% seen once. Sequenced sample: peripheral blood. Receptors were obtained from a woman between 50 and 59 years old with active COVID-19.

J is TRBJ2-7 and V is TRBV4-1; 8 bases map to TRBD2. V shed 3 bases, J shed 4 bases, and the junction held 11 bases outside the gene matches. In germline, CDR1 is MGHRA, CDR2 YSYEKL. CDR3 size: 16 residues. CDR3 sequence: CASSQLGGTREYEQYF. The CDR3 DNA reads as TGCGCCAGCAGCCAGTTAGGCGGGACTAGAGAGTACGAGCAGTACTTC.

The chain employs TRBV28 and TRBJ2-1; 7 nucleotides align to TRBD2. This CDR3 contains 20 residues. Unmatched junction bases numbered 24, after V lost 2 bases and J lost 8 bases. CDR1 and CDR2 from the germline V gene are MDHEN and SYDVKM. The CDR3 loop reads CASSLNIFRGGAGVTDEQFF. CDR3 in DNA: TGTGCCAGCAGTTTAAATATTTTCCGCGGTGGGGCGGGAGTAACTGATGAGCAGTTCTTC.

The rearrangement uses TRBV19 and TRBJ2-1, with TRBD2 matching 9 bases. The CDR3 consists of 16 residues. Germline-derived CDR1 and CDR2 are LNHDA and SQIVND (reference sequence). The V and J ends lost 4 bases and 0 bases, in that order; junction bases with no gene match: 4. The CDR3: CASSRAGGTSYNEQFF. DNA for the CDR3: TGTGCCAGTAGTAGGGCGGGGGGGACCTCCTACAATGAGCAGTTCTTC.

The rearrangement links TRBV30 to TRBJ2-7; perhaps TRBD2 as D (5 bases). The germline V gene has CDR1 GTSNPN and CDR2 SVGIG (reference sequence). V shed 0 bases and J shed 1 base, with 16 bases lying between them. This CDR3 spans 16 amino acids. CDR3 sequence reads: CAWSVNRGFESYEQYF. CDR3 DNA: TGTGCCTGGAGTGTAAATCGAGGGTTTGAGTCCTACGAGCAGTACTTC.